This TCR beta chain was identified in a study of T-cell memory formation after mild COVID-19. Study summary: There were largely donor-specific TCR clusters.

There are a few counts of this clonotype. Its antigen remains unknown. Study-wide points: Clones which contracted sat mainly in CM and EM if CD4+, and in EMRA if CD8+.

The CDR3 contains 16 residues. Germline V lookup: CDR1 SGHVS, CDR2 FNYEAQ. V was cut by 1 base and J by 4 bases, with 14 bases left in between. Using constant-segment primers, 5'RACE produced TCR alpha and TCR beta cDNA libraries carrying sample barcodes and UMIs. MiXCR, run by TCRdb on the 5' RACE reads, gives a single entry per CDR3 protein. The sample yields about 560,000 distinct CDR3 sequences, 15% to 20% seen once. The receptor was isolated from an adult woman who had mild COVID-19 (a few samples of this study predate the infection). Cell type and time point are not known. The chain links TRBV7-6 to TRBJ2-1, with D possibly being TRBD1 (5 bases). The sequenced sample was PBMCs or a T cell subset sorted from them (not recorded which). The CDR3 spells CASSLVQGRGYNEQFF. The CDR3 bases are TGTGCCAGCAGCTTAGTTCAGGGAAGGGGATACAATGAGCAGTTCTTC.